The 32 T cell receptor beta chains presented below share a single source sample, sequenced in a study of T cells in Graves' hyperthyroidism and ophthalmopathy. TCR beta CDR3 regions were amplified from RNA transcripts. Primed by the HTBI set, a first-round RT-PCR was run on the TCR CDR3. One entry per CDR3 protein results from TCRdb running MiXCR on the multiplex PCR reads. The table has a few hundred thousand distinct CDR3 sequences, about 15% seen once. The material sequenced was blood. These receptors all stem from a woman aged 25 to 39 with Graves' hyperthyroidism.

This clonotype was picked up many times. V gene TRBV6-1 combines with J gene TRBJ2-7, with TRBD1 matching over 10 bases. Looked up from germline, CDR1 is MNHNS and CDR2 is SASEGT. The length of the CDR3 is 15 residues. V trimming: 5 bases; J trimming: 4 bases; junction bases outside the gene matches: 8. CDR3 sequence (DNA): TGTGCCAGCAGTTACTCCGGACAGGGGGGATACGAGCAGTACTTC. Its translation is CASSYSGQGGYEQYF.

This chain joins TRBV7-9 and TRBJ2-3; either TRBD1 or TRBD2 may fit D (5 bases each). Between the trimmed V and J ends, which lost 6 bases and 6 bases, there was a span of 25 bases. The CDR3 length is 17 residues. Germline CDR1 and CDR2: SEHNR and FQNEAQ (reference sequence). CDR3 nucleotides: TGTGCCAGCAGGGGCCCCCCGGGCCCTCGGGACCCTGATACGCAGTATTTT. It yields the protein CASRGPPGPRDPDTQYF.

A single count supports this clonotype. The V call is TRBV9, the J call TRBJ2-2; D perhaps matches TRBD2 (6 bases). Germline CDR1 reads SGDLS; CDR2 reads YYNGEE. Between the trimmed V and J ends, which lost 1 base and 5 bases, there was a span of 12 bases. The CDR3 loop spans 15 amino acids. The CDR3 DNA is TGTGCCAGCAGCGTAACAAGGGGAGGAACCGGGGAGCTGTTTTTT. Residues: CASSVTRGGTGELFF.

In its sample, this clonotype was seen a few times. J is TRBJ2-2 and V is TRBV6-1, with TRBD2 as a possible D gene (6 bases). V dropped 3 bases and J dropped 2 bases, with 19 bases sitting between them. The V gene's germline CDR1 is MNHNS and CDR2 SASEGT. The CDR3 loop spans 18 amino acids. This chain's CDR3 is CASSDSSRGTYNTGELFF. CDR3 DNA: TGTGCCAGCAGTGATTCTTCCCGAGGGACTTACAACACCGGGGAGCTGTTTTTT.

This clonotype has a count of ten or more. The V call is TRBV18, the J call TRBJ1-1; the D is unclear. This CDR3 is built from 13 residues. Trimming removed 4 bases from V and 0 bases from J, with 6 bases in between. In germline, CDR1 is KGHSH, CDR2 LQKENI. As DNA, the CDR3 is TGTGCCAGCTCACTCCATTTGAACACTGAAGCTTTCTTT. Protein product: CASSLHLNTEAFF. The full variable domain, in which reference TRBV18 and TRBJ1-1 provide the parts outside the CDR3, is NAGVMQNPRHLVRRRGQEARLRCSPMKGHSHVYWYRQLPEEGLKFMVYLQKENIIDESGMPKERFSAEFPKEGPSILRIQQVVRGDSAAYFCASSLHLNTEAFFGQGTRLTVV.

The chain employs TRBV20-1 and TRBJ2-7, with 14 bases that match TRBD2. The germline V gene encodes CDR1 DFQATT and CDR2 SNEGSKA (reference sequence). The junction had 6 bases not matched to a gene; V was cut back by 3 bases and J by 5 bases. CDR3 length: 15 residues. The CDR3, as DNA: TGCAGTGCTAGGGGGACTAGCGGGAGTGTCAACGAGCAGTACTTC. Translating it yields CSARGTSGSVNEQYF.

This clonotype was recorded at least ten times. This sequence joins TRBV27 and TRBJ2-1; 9 bases match TRBD2. V lost 5 bases, J lost 2 bases, and 4 bases stayed unmatched. Germline-derived CDR1 and CDR2 are MNHEY and SMNVEV (reference sequence). This CDR3 is built from 15 residues. CDR3 in DNA: TGTGCCAGCAGTGGTCTAGCGGGACCCTACAATGAGCAGTTCTTC. Amino acid sequence: CASSGLAGPYNEQFF.

This clonotype occurred many times. The chain uses TRBV7-2 and TRBJ2-7; 8 bases match TRBD2. Trimming at V came to 4 bases and at J to 2 bases, leaving 4 bases not matched to a gene. CDR1 is SGHTA and CDR2 is FQGNSA in the germline V gene. CDR3 size: 14 residues. The CDR3: CASSSTSVTYEQYF. The CDR3 region has the DNA TGTGCCAGCAGCTCGACTAGCGTGACCTACGAGCAGTACTTC.

This clonotype was found a few times. The genes are TRBV7-8 and TRBJ2-4, with 8 positions matching TRBD2. The V gene's germline CDR1 is SGHVS and CDR2 FQNEAQ. With 5 bases clipped from V and 3 bases from J, the junction kept 6 bases outside the gene matches. The CDR3 totals 15 residues. This CDR3 is CASSLTGLDKNIQYF. In DNA form, the CDR3 reads TGTGCCAGCAGCCTAACGGGACTAGACAAAAACATTCAGTACTTC.

This clonotype was detected many times. The V gene is TRBV30, the J gene TRBJ2-1; D call uncertain. Trimming pared 0 bases from V and 8 bases from J, leaving 5 bases between. Germline loops: CDR1 GTSNPN, CDR2 SVGIG (reference sequence). CDR3 length equals 11 residues. As DNA, the CDR3 is TGTGCCTGGAGTGTGGCTTATGAGCAGTTCTTC. Protein: CAWSVAYEQFF. Full variable domain (remainder filled in from reference TRBV30 and TRBJ2-1): SQTIHQWPATLVQPVGSPLSLECTVEGTSNPNLYWYRQAAGRGLQLLFYSVGIGQISSEVPQNLSASRPQDRQFILSSKKLLLSDSGFYLCAWSVAYEQFFGPGTRLTVL.

This chain joins TRBV28 and TRBJ2-3; 7 bases are shared with TRBD1. With V trimmed by 4 bases and J by 14 bases, 9 bases remained unmatched. From germline, CDR1 is MDHEN and CDR2 SYDVKM. This CDR3 has 12 amino acids. CDR3 coding DNA: TGTGCCAGCAGTTCGGGACAGCGTCCGAGGTATTTT. Encoded protein: CASSSGQRPRYF. Combining the CDR3 with reference TRBV28 and TRBJ2-3 gives the whole variable domain DVKVTQSSRYLVKRTGEKVFLECVQDMDHENMFWYRQDPGLGLRLIYFSYDVKMKEKGDIPEGYSVSREKKERFSLILESASTNQTSMYLCASSSGQRPRYFGPGTRLTVL.

This clonotype was counted at least ten times. The rearrangement uses TRBV2 and TRBJ2-2; the D gene is possibly TRBD2 (5 bases). The CDR3 has 14 residues. Germline loops: CDR1 SNHLY, CDR2 FYNNEI. Between the trimmed V and J ends, which lost 8 bases and 6 bases, there was a span of 16 bases. The CDR3 sequence: CASSVYTAAGELFF. Here the CDR3 DNA reads TGTGCCAGCTCCGTTTACACAGCGGCCGGGGAGCTGTTTTTT.

This clonotype was recorded many times. The CDR3 DNA reads TGCGCCAGCAGTGTGTCGACAGGCCAAGAGACCCAGTACTTC. This gives the protein CASSVSTGQETQYF. The chain couples TRBV10-2 to TRBJ2-5; a possible D gene is TRBD1 (6 bases). Germline values: CDR1 WSHSY, CDR2 SAAADI. The CDR3 totals 14 residues. V dropped 4 bases and J dropped 1 base, with 10 bases sitting between them.

This clonotype showed up many times. This chain links TRBV28 with TRBJ2-3; 13 positions match TRBD2. CDR3 length equals 16 residues. The junction had 8 bases not matched to a gene; V was cut back by 6 bases and J by 5 bases. Germline V gene sequence: CDR1 MDHEN, CDR2 SYDVKM. The CDR3: CASRKGLAGVLDTQYF. In DNA form, the CDR3 reads TGTGCCAGCAGGAAAGGACTAGCGGGAGTTTTAGATACGCAGTATTTT.

This clonotype was counted at least ten times. This chain joins TRBV30 and TRBJ2-7; D call uncertain. The CDR3 is 13 amino acids. V shed 2 bases and J shed 0 bases, with 8 bases lying between them. CDR1 is GTSNPN, CDR2 SVGIG, per germline (reference sequence). The CDR3 region is CAWSSDTSYEQYF. The CDR3 nucleotides read TGTGCCTGGAGTAGTGATACCTCCTACGAGCAGTACTTC.

The table lists this clonotype with a few counts. This rearrangement joins TRBV20-1 to TRBJ2-3; 7 bases align to TRBD2. Unmatched junction bases numbered 6, after V lost 1 base and J lost 2 bases. The length of the CDR3 is 15 residues. The germline V gene encodes CDR1 DFQATT and CDR2 SNEGSKA (reference sequence). The CDR3 here is CSARVGGGITDTQYF. The CDR3 DNA reads TGCAGTGCTAGAGTGGGCGGGGGTATCACAGATACGCAGTATTTT.

This clonotype was counted between two and nine times. The genes are TRBV9 and TRBJ1-5, with D uncertain. Per the germline V gene, CDR1 is SGDLS and CDR2 is YYNGEE. CDR3 length equals 18 residues. Trimming pared 0 bases from V and 0 bases from J, leaving 16 bases between. CDR3 loop: CASSVDDPCKYSNQPQHF. The CDR3, as DNA: TGTGCCAGCAGCGTAGATGACCCTTGCAAATATAGCAATCAGCCCCAGCATTTT.

The V gene is TRBV10-2, the J gene TRBJ1-5; D not certain. The CDR3 totals 15 residues. V lost 6 bases and J lost 7, with 19 bases in between. Germline V CDR1 and CDR2: WSHSY, SAAADI. Written as DNA, the CDR3 is TGCGCCAGCAGCGCAAGAATGGGGTCGGGGCAGCCCCAGCATTTT. Amino acids: CASSARMGSGQPQHF.

The chain couples TRBV7-9 to TRBJ2-6, with 10 nucleotides matching TRBD1. With V trimmed by 10 bases and J by 2 bases, 11 bases remained unmatched. There are 17 residues in the CDR3. CDR1 and CDR2 (germline): SEHNR, FQNEAQ (reference sequence). The CDR3 DNA is TGTGCCACCGCGGGTCCCGGGACAGGGGCTGGGGCCAACGTCCTGACTTTC. Translated, it gives CATAGPGTGAGANVLTF. Supplemented by reference TRBV7-9 and TRBJ2-6, the full variable domain reads DTGVSQNPRHKITKRGQNVTFRCDPISEHNRLYWYRQTLGQGPEFLTYFQNEAQLEKSRLLSDRFSAERPKGSFSTLEIQRTEQGDSAMYLCATAGPGTGAGANVLTFGAGSRLTVL.

A remark on this clonotype: A much larger clonotype is one base distant, so this may be a read error. The chain uses TRBV7-9 and TRBJ2-7, with a weak D call TRBD1 (6 bases). CDR3 length: 13 amino acids. Germline assignment: CDR1 SEHNR and CDR2 FQNEAQ (reference sequence). CDR3 DNA: TGTGCCAGCATCTTACCGCAGGGGTATCAGCAGTACTTC. Translating it yields CASILPQGYQQYF.

This clonotype was observed a handful of times. The chain couples TRBV6-1 to TRBJ1-2; D remains ambiguous. With 6 bases removed from V and 3 bases from J, the gap between germline ends came to 17 bases. The germline gives CDR1 MNHNS, CDR2 SASEGT. The CDR3 extends over 15 amino acids. This CDR3 is CASRGYHRDYYGYTF. The DNA for the CDR3 is TGTGCCAGCAGGGGATACCACCGGGATTACTATGGCTACACCTTC.

V and J are TRBV25-1 and TRBJ2-1, with 8 bases lining up with TRBD1. This CDR3 contains 16 residues. Looked up from germline, CDR1 is MGHDK and CDR2 is SYGVNS. V lost 1 base, J lost 4 bases, and 6 bases stayed unmatched. CDR3 residues: CASSEFAGGKYNEQFF. DNA for the CDR3: TGTGCCAGCAGTGAATTCGCAGGGGGCAAATACAATGAGCAGTTCTTC.

The rearrangement joins TRBV4-1 to TRBJ1-2; D is ambiguous. The V end lost 2 bases, the J end lost 6 bases, and 13 bases lay between the germline ends. The germline gives CDR1 MGHRA, CDR2 YSYEKL. The CDR3 sequence is 14 residues long. The CDR3 spells CASSQLTEGDGYTF. The CDR3 DNA reads TGCGCCAGCAGCCAACTTACAGAGGGCGATGGCTACACCTTC.

A few counts support this clonotype. V and J are TRBV4-1 and TRBJ2-2, with unresolved D. V dropped 4 bases and J dropped 8 bases, with 8 bases sitting between them. Germline CDR1 reads MGHRA; CDR2 reads YSYEKL. The CDR3 is 12 amino acids. The CDR3: CASSPPIGELFF. For the CDR3, the DNA is TGCGCCAGCAGCCCGCCAATTGGGGAGCTGTTTTTT.

With respect to this clonotype: This sequence may be a read error, since a much larger clone differs from it by one base. V is TRBV7-2 and J is TRBJ2-2; TRBD2 matches at 8 bases. The CDR3 is 16 amino acids. With 2 bases clipped from V and 4 bases from J, the junction kept 6 bases outside the gene matches. The germline gives CDR1 SGHTA, CDR2 FQGNSA. The CDR3, as DNA: TGTGCCAGCAGCTTATTGGCAGCGGGGGCCACCGGGGAGCTGTTTTTT. It yields the protein CASSLLAAGATGELFF.

This clonotype was picked up many times. J is TRBJ2-1 and V is TRBV5-1, with 9 bases aligning to TRBD2. Germline CDR1 SGHRS, CDR2 YFSETQ. The trim removed 4 bases at V and 4 bases at J, leaving 9 bases unmatched. The CDR3 covers 16 residues. CDR3 loop: CASSPEASGTYNEQFF. DNA for the CDR3: TGCGCCAGCAGCCCCGAGGCTAGCGGGACTTACAATGAGCAGTTCTTC.

This sequence joins TRBV4-3 and TRBJ2-6, with D unclear. There are 16 residues in the CDR3. Trimming took 4 bases from V and 2 from J, leaving 12 bases between them. Germline CDR1 and CDR2: LGHNA and YSLEER. The CDR3 DNA reads TGCGCCAGCAGCCGGGTTGGTCAGGCTGGGGCCAACGTCCTGACTTTC. Translated, it gives CASSRVGQAGANVLTF.

The rearrangement uses TRBV11-2 and TRBJ1-2, with 10 bases matching TRBD1. The CDR3 length is 15 residues. The V and J ends lost 5 bases and 8 bases, in that order; junction bases with no gene match: 11. CDR1 is SGHAT, CDR2 FQNNGV, per germline. The CDR3 DNA reads as TGTGCCAGCAGCCCCCGGGACAGGGGACGGAAAGGCTACACCTTC. Translation gives CASSPRDRGRKGYTF.

This clonotype was counted at least ten times. The chain joins TRBV7-2 to TRBJ1-1; D remains ambiguous. The CDR3 is 13 amino acids. The germline V gene has CDR1 SGHTA and CDR2 FQGNSA. Trimming shortened V by 6 bases and J by 6 bases, and 14 bases separated the two germline ends. The CDR3 sequence: CASSSGPSPEAFF. The CDR3 DNA follows: TGTGCCAGCAGTTCCGGGCCGTCCCCTGAAGCTTTCTTT. Full variable domain (remainder filled in from reference TRBV7-2 and TRBJ1-1): GAGVSQSPSNKVTEKGKDVELRCDPISGHTALYWYRQSLGQGLEFLIYFQGNSAPDKSGLPSDRFSAERTGGSVSTLTIQRTQQEDSAVYLCASSSGPSPEAFFGQGTRLTVV.

This clonotype showed up just a few times. This CDR3 is CASSYDAWALGNTIYF. DNA of the CDR3: TGTGCCAGCAGTTACGACGCTTGGGCTTTGGGAAACACCATATATTTT. V gene TRBV6-1 combines with J gene TRBJ1-3; the D is unclear. CDR3 length: 16 amino acids. Germline assignment: CDR1 MNHNS and CDR2 SASEGT. V gave up 5 bases and J gave up 4 bases, with 18 bases separating them.

In this sample, this clonotype turned up many times. The CDR3 is CASSLDSLGADTQYF. The CDR3 nucleotides read TGTGCCAGCAGTCTTGATTCCCTCGGGGCAGATACGCAGTATTTT. V usage is TRBV28 and J usage is TRBJ2-3, with D tentatively TRBD2 (5 bases). CDR1 and CDR2 from the germline V gene are MDHEN and SYDVKM. V lost 5 bases to trimming and J lost 4 bases, with 16 bases between them. The CDR3 extends over 15 amino acids.

This chain uses TRBV29-1 with TRBJ1-2, with D unclear. V was pared by 2 bases and J by 5 bases, with 12 bases between. Germline assignment: CDR1 SQVTM and CDR2 ANQGSEA. The CDR3 length is 13 residues. CDR3 nucleotide sequence: TGCAGCGTTGAAATGGGTCGGTCGTATGGCTACACCTTC. Protein sequence: CSVEMGRSYGYTF. Using reference TRBV29-1 and TRBJ1-2 for the parts outside the CDR3, the full variable domain is SAVISQKPSRDICQRGTSLTIQCQVDSQVTMMFWYRQQPGQSLTLIATANQGSEATYESGFVIDKFPISRPNLTFSTLTVSNMSPEDSSIYLCSVEMGRSYGYTFGSGTRLTVV.